These 12 T cell receptor beta chains were sequenced from one sample in a study of blood T cell repertoires in COVID-19. Assay: immunoSEQ multiplex PCR; the TCRdb copy retains only in-frame clones and omits some. The table lists over 200,000 clones, 83% of them singletons. The source material was peripheral blood. The source of these receptors is a woman aged 25-40 years with COVID-19, enrolled during active disease.

This clone has just one count. In DNA, the CDR3 is TGCGCCAGCAGCCAAGTTCGACAGAACACTGAAGCTTTCTTT. Encoded protein: CASSQVRQNTEAFF. The V call is TRBV4-3, the J call TRBJ1-1, with D unresolved. The germline V and J ends were trimmed by 1 base and 1 base, with 7 bases remaining between them. Germline assignment: CDR1 LGHNA and CDR2 YSLEER. The CDR3 consists of 14 residues.

The gene calls are TRBV28 and TRBJ2-7; TRBD1 matches at 8 bases. The CDR3 has 13 residues. Germline V gives CDR1 MDHEN, CDR2 SYDVKM. Trimming took 3 bases from V and 5 from J; bases not matched to a gene: 3. The CDR3 spells CASSFGQGNEQYF. The DNA of the CDR3 is TGTGCCAGCAGTTTTGGACAGGGAAACGAGCAGTACTTC.

This clone is a singleton in its sample. The CDR3 coding sequence is TGCGCCAGCAGCCCCGGACGGACAGAAGCGTATGGCTACACCTTC. Protein sequence: CASSPGRTEAYGYTF. The chain has TRBV5-1 and TRBJ1-2; D is possibly TRBD1 (6 bases). This CDR3 has 15 residues. V was clipped by 4 bases and J by 5 bases, with 18 bases between them. CDR1 and CDR2 from the germline V gene are SGHRS and YFSETQ.

The rearrangement links TRBV10-3 to TRBJ1-1; 8 positions agree with TRBD1. The J segment lost 3 bases and the V segment lost 4 bases, leaving 4 bases of the junction unmatched. Germline lookup yields CDR1 ENHRY and CDR2 SYGVKD. The CDR3 extends over 14 amino acids. The CDR3 is CAISGTGRDTEAFF. In DNA, the CDR3 is TGTGCCATCAGTGGGACAGGGAGGGACACTGAAGCTTTCTTT.

J is TRBJ2-3 and V is TRBV5-1; 10 nucleotides agree with TRBD2. CDR3 size: 16 residues. Per the germline V gene, CDR1 is SGHRS and CDR2 is YFSETQ. The V and J ends lost 3 bases and 6 bases, in that order; junction bases with no gene match: 10. The CDR3 is CASSSPPGLARDTQYF. CDR3 nucleotide sequence: TGCGCCAGCAGCTCACCACCGGGACTAGCGCGGGATACGCAGTATTTT.

V is TRBV25-1 and J is TRBJ1-1; D call uncertain. Between the trimmed V and J ends, which lost 1 base and 5 bases, there was a span of 14 bases. Germline CDR1 MGHDK, CDR2 SYGVNS. This CDR3 region has 15 residues. As DNA, the CDR3 is TGTGCCAGCAGTGAATGGGTCGCGGGGTCGACTGAAGCTTTCTTT. Its translation is CASSEWVAGSTEAFF.

This chain uses TRBV19 with TRBJ1-5; 7 positions match TRBD1. Germline loops: CDR1 LNHDA, CDR2 SQIVND (reference sequence). Trimming cost V 6 bases and J 5 bases; bases outside gene matches: 13. The CDR3 totals 16 residues. The CDR3 spells CASSPTPTGADQPQHF. The CDR3 DNA follows: TGTGCCAGTAGCCCCACACCTACAGGGGCAGATCAGCCCCAGCATTTT.

This chain uses TRBV28 with TRBJ1-2, with D unclear. Trimming took 2 bases from V and 8 from J, leaving 21 bases between them. Germline values: CDR1 MDHEN, CDR2 SYDVKM. The CDR3 extends over 16 amino acids. The CDR3: CASSLGVANPPGGYTF. The CDR3, as DNA: TGTGCCAGCAGTTTAGGGGTAGCTAATCCTCCGGGGGGCTACACCTTC.

This clone was recorded a few times. The chain couples TRBV5-4 to TRBJ1-2, with a weak D call TRBD1 (6 bases). The CDR3 contains 15 residues. From germline, CDR1 is SGHNT and CDR2 YYREEE (reference sequence). Trimming took off 0 bases at V and 2 bases at J, with 11 bases between the two ends. For the CDR3, the DNA is TGTGCCAGCAGCTTGGGTGGACAGTCAAACTATGGCTACACCTTC. It translates to CASSLGGQSNYGYTF.

The V call is TRBV18, the J call TRBJ1-2, with D unclear. Deletions cut 4 bases from V and 8 bases from J, with 11 bases between. CDR3 size: 12 residues. CDR1 is KGHSH and CDR2 is LQKENI in the germline V gene. In nucleotides, the CDR3 is TGTGCCAGCTCACTAAACAGCGGGGGCTACACCTTC. Amino acids: CASSLNSGGYTF.

This chain links TRBV2 with TRBJ1-4; unclear D gene. Germline-derived CDR1 and CDR2 are SNHLY and FYNNEI. V shed 6 bases and J shed 0 bases, with 17 bases lying between them. This CDR3 has 17 residues. CDR3 coding DNA: TGTGCCAGCAGCCTCAACCCCGCGACTGCAACTAATGAAAAACTGTTTTTT. As protein: CASSLNPATATNEKLFF.

The chain carries TRBV18 and TRBJ1-4; D unresolved. The CDR3 is 13 residues long. V lost 3 bases and J lost 6, with 8 bases in between. CDR1 is KGHSH, CDR2 LQKENI, per germline. CDR3 region: CASSPIADEKLFF. CDR3 coding DNA: TGTGCCAGCTCACCTATCGCGGATGAAAAACTGTTTTTT.